This is a list of T cell receptor beta chains from one sample in a study of long-term antiretroviral therapy in people with HIV. The method was immunoSEQ multiplex PCR; TCRdb's version includes in-frame clones alone and lacks a portion of them. The profile shows some 22,000 clones, about four fifths of them singletons. Source: unsorted PBMCs, taken 0.4 years after starting antiretroviral therapy. The source is a man aged 45-60 years with HIV. The CDR3 runs from the conserved cysteine through the conserved F or W. A D gene is named only where the DNA matches it firmly. Clone sizes are given selectively: once, few, many, or a class where the clone is expanded.

CDR3 length | clone size | J gene | V gene | D gene | CDR3 DNA | CDR3 protein
15 | - | TRBJ2-2 | TRBV25-1 | - | TGTGCCAGCAGTGAAAACCTCGGGACACCCGGGGAGCTGTTTTTT | CASSENLGTPGELFF
14 | - | TRBJ2-1 | TRBV7-9 | - | TGTGCCAGCAGCTTAGATTCGGGTTCTACGGAGCAGTTCTTC | CASSLDSGSTEQFF
13 | - | TRBJ2-1 | TRBV7-9 | TRBD2 | TGTGCCAGCAGCGGGGGGGGGTACAATGAGCAGTTCTTC | CASSGGGYNEQFF
15 | - | TRBJ1-1 | TRBV15 | TRBD1 | TGTGCCACCAGCATAAGTCAGGGGGCAGGGACTGAAGCTTTCTTT | CATSISQGAGTEAFF
15 | once | TRBJ1-1 | TRBV7-2 | - | TGTGCCAGCAGCTTAGATCCACAGTTTAACACTGAAGCTTTCTTT | CASSLDPQFNTEAFF
16 | few | TRBJ1-2 | TRBV5-6 | TRBD1 | TGTGCCAGCAGCTTGGATCCTCCGGGACAGAACTATGGCTACACCTTC | CASSLDPPGQNYGYTF
15 | - | TRBJ2-7 | TRBV9 | - | TGTGCCAGCAGTTACGCAGGGGTTGGATACTACGAGCAGTACTTC | CASSYAGVGYYEQYF
14 | - | TRBJ2-1 | TRBV6-5 | TRBD1 | TGTGCCGCTAGAAGACAGGGAGCCTACAATGAGCAGTTCTTC | CAARRQGAYNEQFF
10 | - | TRBJ1-4 | TRBV2 | - | TGTGCCAGCAGTGACGAAAAACTGTTTTTT | CASSDEKLFF
16 | - | TRBJ1-1 | TRBV28 | - | TGTGCCAGCAGTTTTGGGGGGGCGAGGATGAACACTGAAGCTTTCTTT | CASSFGGARMNTEAFF
15 | - | TRBJ2-3 | TRBV7-9 | TRBD1 | TGTGCCAGCAGCTCCAGGGACAGTCAAGGGGATACGCAGTATTTT | CASSSRDSQGDTQYF
14 | few | TRBJ1-2 | TRBV4-1 | - | TGCGCCAGCAGCCAAGTCTCGCAGGGAGGAGGCTACACCTTC | CASSQVSQGGGYTF
15 | once | TRBJ2-3 | TRBV7-3 | TRBD2 | TGTGCCAGCAGCTTACGCGGGGGGGACACAGATACGCAGTATTTT | CASSLRGGDTDTQYF
12 | - | TRBJ2-7 | TRBV28 | - | TGTGCCAGCATCCGGGGAGGGGGTCAGCAGTACTTC | CASIRGGGQQYF
16 | - | TRBJ2-1 | TRBV7-8 | TRBD2 | TGTGCCAGCAGTAATCTAGCGGGGGGGTATAGAGATGAGCAGTTCTTC | CASSNLAGGYRDEQFF
16 | - | TRBJ2-2 | TRBV7-9 | TRBD1 | TGTGCCAGCAGCACCCAACAGGGGGTACGCACCGGGGAGCTGTTTTTT | CASSTQQGVRTGELFF
15 | - | TRBJ2-2 | TRBV7-7 | - | TGTGCTAGCAGCTTAGAACAGCTGAACACCGGGGAGCTGTTTTTT | CASSLEQLNTGELFF
14 | - | TRBJ1-1 | TRBV25-1 | TRBD1 | TGTGCCAGCAGATCACAGGGGCAGAACACTGAAGCTTTCTTT | CASRSQGQNTEAFF
11 | - | TRBJ2-4 | TRBV20-1 | - | TGCAGTGCTAGGTCACTTAACATTCAGTACTTC | CSARSLNIQYF
13 | - | TRBJ2-7 | TRBV6-1 | - | TGTGCCAGCGGGAGGGGGGCCTGGGACGAGCAGTACTTC | CASGRGAWDEQYF
15 | - | TRBJ2-2 | TRBV7-9 | TRBD1 | TGTGCCAGCAGCTCCGGGACAGGACCTACCGGGGAGCTGTTTTTT | CASSSGTGPTGELFF
18 | - | TRBJ1-5 | TRBV30 | TRBD1 | TGTGCCTGGAGTGTACAGGGACAGGGACTTTATAGCAATCAGCCCCAGCATTTT | CAWSVQGQGLYSNQPQHF
13 | - | TRBJ1-1 | TRBV13 | - | TGTGCCAGCAGCCTTGACAGAAACACTGAAGCTTTCTTT | CASSLDRNTEAFF
16 | - | TRBJ1-2 | TRBV15 | - | TGTGCCACCAGCAGAGATCTGCAGGGTGATCACTATGGCTACACCTTC | CATSRDLQGDHYGYTF
16 | - | TRBJ2-3 | TRBV28 | - | TGTGCCAGCAGTTCCCGAGGGGCAGGGGAGGCAGATACGCAGTATTTT | CASSSRGAGEADTQYF
12 | - | TRBJ2-1 | TRBV14 | - | TGTGCCAGCAGCCAAGGCTGGGGCGAGCAGTTCTTC | CASSQGWGEQFF
15 | - | TRBJ1-2 | TRBV4-2 | - | TGTGCCAGCAGCCAAGATTCGGGGGATTTGTGGGGCTACACCTTC | CASSQDSGDLWGYTF
15 | - | TRBJ2-3 | TRBV5-1 | - | TGCGCCAGCAGCTTGGTCGGGGGAATCACAGATACGCAGTATTTT | CASSLVGGITDTQYF